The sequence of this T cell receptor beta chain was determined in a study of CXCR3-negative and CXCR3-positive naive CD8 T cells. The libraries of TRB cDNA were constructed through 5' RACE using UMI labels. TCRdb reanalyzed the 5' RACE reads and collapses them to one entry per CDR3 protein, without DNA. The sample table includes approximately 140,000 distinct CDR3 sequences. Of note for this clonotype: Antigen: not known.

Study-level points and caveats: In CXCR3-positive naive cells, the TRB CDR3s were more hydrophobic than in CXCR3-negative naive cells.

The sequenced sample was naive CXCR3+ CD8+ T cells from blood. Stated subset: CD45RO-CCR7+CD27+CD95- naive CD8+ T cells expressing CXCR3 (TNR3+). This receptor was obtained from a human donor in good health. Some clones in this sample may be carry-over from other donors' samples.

The CDR3 loop reads CASSLAWTTQDEQYF. This chain joins TRBV7-9 and TRBJ2-7. Germline loops: CDR1 SEHNR, CDR2 FQNEAQ (reference sequence). The CDR3 consists of 15 residues.